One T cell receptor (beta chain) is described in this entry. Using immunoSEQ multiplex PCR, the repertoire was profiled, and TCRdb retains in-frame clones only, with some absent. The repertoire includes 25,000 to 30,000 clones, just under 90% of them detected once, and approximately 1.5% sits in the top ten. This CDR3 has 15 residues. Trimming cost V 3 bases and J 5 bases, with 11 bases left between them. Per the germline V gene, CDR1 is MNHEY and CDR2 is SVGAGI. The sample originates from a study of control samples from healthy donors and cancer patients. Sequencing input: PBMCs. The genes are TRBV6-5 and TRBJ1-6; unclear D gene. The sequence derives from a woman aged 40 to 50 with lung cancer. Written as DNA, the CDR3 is TGTGCCAGCAGTTATAGGATACAGAATAATTCACCCCTCCACTTT. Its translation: CASSYRIQNNSPLHF.